Each of the 16 T cell receptor beta chains below was sequenced from the same sample in a study of cytotoxic CD8 clonotypes in ibrutinib-treated CLL. Measured with immunoSEQ multiplex PCR; TCRdb has only the in-frame clones, and not every one. This table has 250,000 to 350,000 clones, approximately 76% appearing once. The sequencing here drew on PBMCs, taken at disease progression, from a patient treated with ibrutinib. The receptors here all came from a human donor with chronic lymphocytic leukemia.

This clone was detected only once. The J gene is TRBJ1-3, the V gene TRBV6-5; the D is unclear. CDR1 is MNHEY and CDR2 is SVGAGI in the germline V gene. This CDR3 has 15 amino acids. Trimming shortened V by 5 bases and J by 0 bases, and 11 bases separated the two germline ends. CDR3 region: CASSHHSTSGNTIYF. The CDR3 DNA is TGTGCCAGCAGTCACCACTCGACCTCTGGAAACACCATATATTTT.

This clone was observed at least ten times. The chain joins TRBV5-5 to TRBJ2-5; D uncertain. The CDR3 covers 12 residues. The germline V gene encodes CDR1 SGHKS and CDR2 YYEKEE (reference sequence). V dropped 5 bases and J dropped 5 bases, with 10 bases sitting between them. The CDR3 region is CASSQIGETQYF. The CDR3 region has the DNA TGTGCCAGCAGTCAGATAGGGGAGACCCAGTACTTC. Full variable domain (rest looked up from reference TRBV5-5 and TRBJ2-5): DAGVTQSPTHLIKTRGQQVTLRCSPISGHKSVSWYQQVLGQGPQFIFQYYEKEERGRGNFPDRFSARQFPNYSSELNVNALLLGDSALYLCASSQIGETQYFGPGTRLLVL.

The rearrangement links TRBV11-2 to TRBJ2-7; 7 bases are shared with TRBD1. The V gene end was trimmed by 3 bases and the J gene end by 4 bases; junction bases not matched to a gene: 15. Germline CDR1 SGHAT, CDR2 FQNNGV. This CDR3 is built from 17 residues. The CDR3 reads CASSFSSTGVWKYEQYF. The CDR3 DNA reads as TGTGCCAGCAGCTTCTCCTCTACAGGGGTTTGGAAGTACGAGCAGTACTTC.

J is TRBJ1-1 and V is TRBV2, with no clear D. Germline values: CDR1 SNHLY, CDR2 FYNNEI. This CDR3 region has 12 residues. V lost 10 bases and J 5 bases, leaving 14 bases between the germline ends. The CDR3 DNA follows: TGTGCCACCTTTCCATTAGGGACTGAAGCTTTCTTT. This encodes CATFPLGTEAFF.

This sequence joins TRBV9 and TRBJ2-2, with D possibly TRBD1 on 6 matching bases. This CDR3 region has 17 residues. Germline-derived CDR1 and CDR2 are SGDLS and YYNGEE. V gave up 0 bases and J gave up 2 bases, with 14 bases separating them. As DNA, the CDR3 is TGTGCCAGCAGCGTAGTTGGGACACCAATTAACACCGGGGAGCTGTTTTTT. Its translation: CASSVVGTPINTGELFF. Filled out from reference TRBV9 and TRBJ2-2, the complete variable domain reads DSGVTQTPKHLITATGQRVTLRCSPRSGDLSVYWYQQSLDQGLQFLIQYYNGEERAKGNILERFSAQQFPDLHSELNLSSLELGDSALYFCASSVVGTPINTGELFFGEGSRLTVL.

This chain connects TRBV6-5 to TRBJ1-1; D gene unclear. CDR3 length equals 15 residues. The germline V gene has CDR1 MNHEY and CDR2 SVGAGI. Trimming cost V 0 bases and J 1 base, with 9 bases left between them. The CDR3 reads CASSYSVYRNTEAFF. In DNA form, the CDR3 reads TGTGCCAGCAGTTACTCTGTCTACAGGAACACTGAAGCTTTCTTT.

This sequence joins TRBV14 and TRBJ2-5, with 9 positions matching TRBD2. The CDR3 is 16 residues long. Trimming removed 4 bases from V and 9 bases from J; junction bases left unmatched: 15. The germline V gene has CDR1 SGHDN and CDR2 FVKESK. This CDR3 reads CASSPLGSGGQKAQYF. The CDR3 coding sequence is TGTGCCAGCAGCCCGCTGGGTAGCGGGGGACAAAAGGCCCAGTACTTC.

V and J are TRBV6-1 and TRBJ1-1; TRBD1 is a possible D gene (6 bases). Trimming stripped 5 bases from V and 3 bases from J, with 13 bases between. The CDR3 spans 14 residues. The V gene's germline CDR1 is MNHNS and CDR2 SASEGT. The CDR3 bases are TGTGCCAGCAGTTTACAGGGAGGGGACACTGAAGCTTTCTTT. As protein: CASSLQGGDTEAFF.

This clone was seen a few times. This rearrangement joins TRBV5-6 to TRBJ2-1; 10 positions agree with TRBD2. Germline CDR1 reads SGHDT; CDR2 reads YYEEEE. Trimming removed 2 bases from V and 10 bases from J; junction bases left unmatched: 6. The CDR3 contains 14 residues. This chain's CDR3 is CASSLAGGRSEQFF. CDR3 nucleotides: TGTGCCAGCAGCTTAGCGGGGGGGCGGTCCGAGCAGTTCTTC.

The CDR3 DNA sequence: TGTGCCAGCAGCTTAAGGACAGGGAACACCGGGGAGCTGTTTTTT. This codes for CASSLRTGNTGELFF. The rearrangement links TRBV7-8 to TRBJ2-2; 7 bases are shared with TRBD1. CDR1 is SGHVS and CDR2 is FQNEAQ in the germline V gene. The CDR3 sequence is 15 residues long. V lost 2 bases to trimming and J lost 1 base; unmatched junction nucleotides: 1.

V is TRBV6-1 and J is TRBJ2-1; 13 positions agree with TRBD2. The V gene end was trimmed by 3 bases and the J gene end by 4 bases; junction bases not matched to a gene: 9. The CDR3 has 18 amino acids. The germline CDR1 and CDR2 sequences are MNHNS and SASEGT. CDR3 DNA sequence: TGTGCCAGCAGTGACGGACTAGCGGGGGTTCCCCCTTACAATGAGCAGTTCTTC. This codes for CASSDGLAGVPPYNEQFF.

V usage is TRBV5-4 and J usage is TRBJ2-7; the D gene is possibly TRBD1 (5 bases). Trimming pared 1 base from V and 6 bases from J, leaving 17 bases between. The CDR3 sequence is 15 residues long. The germline V gene encodes CDR1 SGHNT and CDR2 YYREEE (reference sequence). The CDR3 sequence: CASSLYEPGSGEQYF. The CDR3, as DNA: TGTGCCAGCAGCTTGTATGAGCCAGGGTCGGGCGAGCAGTACTTC.

This sequence joins TRBV19 and TRBJ1-5, with 8 bases lining up with TRBD1. V lost 3 bases, J lost 7 bases, and 5 bases stayed unmatched. Germline lookup yields CDR1 LNHDA and CDR2 SQIVND (reference sequence). The CDR3 spans 14 residues. The CDR3: CASSIGQGGQPQHF. The CDR3 nucleotides are TGTGCCAGTAGTATCGGACAGGGTGGACAGCCCCAGCATTTT.

The rearrangement joins TRBV25-1 to TRBJ2-5; tentatively, D is TRBD2 (6 bases). Trimming cost V 2 bases and J 4 bases, with 20 bases left between them. This CDR3 is 17 amino acids long. The germline CDR1 and CDR2 sequences are MGHDK and SYGVNS. This chain's CDR3 is CASSEGLGRWARETQYF. DNA of the CDR3: TGTGCCAGCAGTGAAGGGTTGGGGAGGTGGGCTCGAGAGACCCAGTACTTC.

This rearrangement joins TRBV5-1 to TRBJ2-7, with D possibly being TRBD2 (5 bases). Trimming left V 1 base short and J 4 bases short, with 15 bases between. Germline CDR1 SGHRS, CDR2 YFSETQ. The length of the CDR3 is 15 residues. The CDR3 bases are TGCGCCAGCAGCTTGCGGCCGGGGATCTCATACGAGCAGTACTTC. Amino acid sequence: CASSLRPGISYEQYF.

This chain joins TRBV28 and TRBJ2-7, with D perhaps TRBD1 (6 bases). The CDR3 runs to 16 residues. V was clipped by 2 bases and J by 2 bases, with 16 bases between them. In germline, CDR1 is MDHEN, CDR2 SYDVKM. The CDR3 protein is CASSLLFRGRAYEQYF. CDR3 nucleotides: TGTGCCAGCAGTTTACTCTTCAGGGGCCGAGCCTACGAGCAGTACTTC.